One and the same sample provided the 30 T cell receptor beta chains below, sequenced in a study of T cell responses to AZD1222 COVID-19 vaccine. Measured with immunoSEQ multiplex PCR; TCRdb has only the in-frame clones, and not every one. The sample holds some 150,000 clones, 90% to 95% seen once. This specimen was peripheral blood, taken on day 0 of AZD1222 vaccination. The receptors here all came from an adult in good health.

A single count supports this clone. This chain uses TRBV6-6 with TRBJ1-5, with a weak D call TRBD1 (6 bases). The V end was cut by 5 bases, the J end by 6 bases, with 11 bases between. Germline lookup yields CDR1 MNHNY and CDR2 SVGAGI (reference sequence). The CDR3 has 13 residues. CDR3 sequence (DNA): TGTGCCAGCAGTATCCAAGGGGGTCAGCCCCAGCATTTT. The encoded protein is CASSIQGGQPQHF.

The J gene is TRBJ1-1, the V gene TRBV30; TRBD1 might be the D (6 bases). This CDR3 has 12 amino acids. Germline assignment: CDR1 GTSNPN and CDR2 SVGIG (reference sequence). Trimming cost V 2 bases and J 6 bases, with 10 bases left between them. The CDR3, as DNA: TGTGCCTGGAGTAGTAGGGGGGCTGAAGCTTTCTTT. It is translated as CAWSSRGAEAFF.

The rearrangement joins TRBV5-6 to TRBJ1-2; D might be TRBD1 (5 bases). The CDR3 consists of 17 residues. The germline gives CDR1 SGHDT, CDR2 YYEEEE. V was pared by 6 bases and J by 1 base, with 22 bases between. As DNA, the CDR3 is TGTGCCAGCAATTTGCCGTGGGGGAGGCGACTTAACTATGGCTACACCTTC. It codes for CASNLPWGRRLNYGYTF. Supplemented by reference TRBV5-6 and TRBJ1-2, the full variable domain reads DAGVTQSPTHLIKTRGQQVTLRCSPKSGHDTVSWYQQALGQGPQFIFQYYEEEERQRGNFPDRFSGHQFPNYSSELNVNALLLGDSALYLCASNLPWGRRLNYGYTFGSGTRLTVV.

CDR3 sequence reads: CATSDFIRDSGDTQYF. CDR3 bases: TGTGCCACCAGTGATTTTATCAGGGATTCAGGGGATACGCAGTATTTT. This chain connects TRBV24-1 to TRBJ2-3, with a tentative D call TRBD1 (5 bases). The CDR3 length is 16 residues. Trimming cost V 1 base and J 6 bases, with 16 bases left between them. Germline V gives CDR1 KGHDR, CDR2 SFDVKD.

CDR3: CASSPNDGSNEKLFF. The CDR3 DNA reads TGTGCCAGCTCACCTAACGACGGTTCGAATGAAAAACTGTTTTTT. The chain employs TRBV18 and TRBJ1-4; no clear D gene. This CDR3 has 15 amino acids. Trimming took 3 bases from V and 5 from J, leaving 13 bases between them. Germline assignment: CDR1 KGHSH and CDR2 LQKENI. Full variable domain (remainder filled in from reference TRBV18 and TRBJ1-4): NAGVMQNPRHLVRRRGQEARLRCSPMKGHSHVYWYRQLPEEGLKFMVYLQKENIIDESGMPKERFSAEFPKEGPSILRIQQVVRGDSAAYFCASSPNDGSNEKLFFGSGTQLSVL.

CDR3 coding DNA: TGTGCCAGCAGCTCACACAACACTGAAGCTTTCTTT. It is translated as CASSSHNTEAFF. This chain connects TRBV7-9 to TRBJ1-1; D not resolved. Trimming pared 4 bases from V and 2 bases from J, leaving 5 bases between. CDR1 is SEHNR and CDR2 is FQNEAQ in the germline V gene (reference sequence). The CDR3 runs to 12 residues.

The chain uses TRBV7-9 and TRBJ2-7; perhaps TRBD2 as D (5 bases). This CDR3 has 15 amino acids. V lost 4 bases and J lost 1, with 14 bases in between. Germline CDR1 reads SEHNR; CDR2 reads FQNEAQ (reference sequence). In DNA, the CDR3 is TGTGCCAGCAGCTCGCCGGGATCGATATCCTACGAGCAGTACTTC. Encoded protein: CASSSPGSISYEQYF.

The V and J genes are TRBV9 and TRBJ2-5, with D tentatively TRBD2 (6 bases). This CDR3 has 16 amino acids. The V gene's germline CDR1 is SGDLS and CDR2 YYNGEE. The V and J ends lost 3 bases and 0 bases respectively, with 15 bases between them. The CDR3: CASSARPGAHQETQYF. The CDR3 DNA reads TGTGCCAGCAGCGCACGACCGGGAGCTCACCAAGAGACCCAGTACTTC.

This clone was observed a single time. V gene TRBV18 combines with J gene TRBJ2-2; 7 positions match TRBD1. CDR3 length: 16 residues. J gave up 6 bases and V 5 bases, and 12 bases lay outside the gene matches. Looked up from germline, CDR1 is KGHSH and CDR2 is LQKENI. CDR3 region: CASSEGGPGSAGELFF. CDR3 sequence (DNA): TGTGCCAGCTCAGAAGGGGGCCCCGGGTCGGCCGGGGAGCTGTTTTTT.

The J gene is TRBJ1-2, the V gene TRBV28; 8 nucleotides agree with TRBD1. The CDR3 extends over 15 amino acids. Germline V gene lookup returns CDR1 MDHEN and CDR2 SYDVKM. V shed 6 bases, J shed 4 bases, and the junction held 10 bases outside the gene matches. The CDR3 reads CASRRYRGGSYGYTF. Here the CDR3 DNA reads TGTGCCAGCAGGCGATACAGGGGGGGAAGCTATGGCTACACCTTC.

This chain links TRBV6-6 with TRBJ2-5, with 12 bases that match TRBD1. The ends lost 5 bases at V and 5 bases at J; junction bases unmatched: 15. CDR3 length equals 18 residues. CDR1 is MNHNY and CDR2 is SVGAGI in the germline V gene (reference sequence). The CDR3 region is CASSPRDRGRRGLETQYF. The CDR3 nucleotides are TGTGCCAGCAGTCCCCGGGACAGGGGGCGCCGGGGTCTGGAGACCCAGTACTTC.

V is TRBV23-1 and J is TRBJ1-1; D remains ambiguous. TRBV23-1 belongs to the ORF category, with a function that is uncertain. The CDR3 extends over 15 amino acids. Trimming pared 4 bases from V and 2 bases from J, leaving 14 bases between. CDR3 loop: CASSPEPQLNTEAFF. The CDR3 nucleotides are TGCGCCAGCAGTCCCGAACCCCAGCTAAACACTGAAGCTTTCTTT.

The CDR3 DNA reads TGTGCCAGCAGCTCCTCCTTCGGGAGCTCTGGGGCCAACGTCCTGACTTTC. It is translated as CASSSSFGSSGANVLTF. The rearrangement links TRBV9 to TRBJ2-6; D perhaps matches TRBD2 (6 bases). The CDR3 is 17 amino acids. Per the germline V gene, CDR1 is SGDLS and CDR2 is YYNGEE. Trimming shortened V by 4 bases and J by 0 bases, and 14 bases separated the two germline ends. The full variable domain, its missing parts supplied by reference TRBV9 and TRBJ2-6, is DSGVTQTPKHLITATGQRVTLRCSPRSGDLSVYWYQQSLDQGLQFLIQYYNGEERAKGNILERFSAQQFPDLHSELNLSSLELGDSALYFCASSSSFGSSGANVLTFGAGSRLTVL.

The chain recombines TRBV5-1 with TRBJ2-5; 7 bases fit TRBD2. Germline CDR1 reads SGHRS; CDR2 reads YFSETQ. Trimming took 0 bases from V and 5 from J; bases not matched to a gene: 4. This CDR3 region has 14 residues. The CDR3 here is CASSLVVGGETQYF. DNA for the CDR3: TGCGCCAGCAGCTTGGTGGTGGGAGGGGAGACCCAGTACTTC.

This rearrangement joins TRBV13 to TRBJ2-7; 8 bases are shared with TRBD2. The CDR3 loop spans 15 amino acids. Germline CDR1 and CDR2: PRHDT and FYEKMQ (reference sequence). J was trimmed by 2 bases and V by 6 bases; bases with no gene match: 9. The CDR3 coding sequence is TGTGCCAGCAGTGGCAGAGCTAGCGGGCCCTACGAGCAGTACTTC. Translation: CASSGRASGPYEQYF.

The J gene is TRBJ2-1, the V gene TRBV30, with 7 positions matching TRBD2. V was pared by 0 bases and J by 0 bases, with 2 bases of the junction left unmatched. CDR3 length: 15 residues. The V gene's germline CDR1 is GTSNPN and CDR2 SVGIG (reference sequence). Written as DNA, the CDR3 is TGTGCCTGGAGTGTGGGCGGGAGCTCCTACAATGAGCAGTTCTTC. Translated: CAWSVGGSSYNEQFF.

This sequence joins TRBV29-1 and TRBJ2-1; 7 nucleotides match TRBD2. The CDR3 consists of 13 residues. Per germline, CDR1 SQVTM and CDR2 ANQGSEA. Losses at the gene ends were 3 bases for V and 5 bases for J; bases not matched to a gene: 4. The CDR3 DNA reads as TGCAGCGTTGAGGCTAGCGGAGACAATGAGCAGTTCTTC. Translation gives CSVEASGDNEQFF.

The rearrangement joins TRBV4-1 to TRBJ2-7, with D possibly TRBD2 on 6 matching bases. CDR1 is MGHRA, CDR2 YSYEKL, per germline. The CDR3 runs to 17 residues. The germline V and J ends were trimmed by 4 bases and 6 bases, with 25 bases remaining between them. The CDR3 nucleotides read TGCGCCAGCAGCCGGATTATTTCTGGGGGAGGAGTTTCCGAGCAGTACTTC. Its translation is CASSRIISGGGVSEQYF.

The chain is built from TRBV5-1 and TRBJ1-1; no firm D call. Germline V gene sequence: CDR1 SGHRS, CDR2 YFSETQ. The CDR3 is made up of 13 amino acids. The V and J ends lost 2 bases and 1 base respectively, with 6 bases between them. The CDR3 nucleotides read TGCGCCAGCAGCTTTTATGCGAACACTGAAGCTTTCTTT. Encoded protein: CASSFYANTEAFF.

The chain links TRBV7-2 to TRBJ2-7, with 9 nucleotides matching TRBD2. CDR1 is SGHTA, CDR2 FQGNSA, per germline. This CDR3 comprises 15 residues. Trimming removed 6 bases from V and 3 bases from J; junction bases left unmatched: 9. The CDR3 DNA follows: TGTGCCAGCAGGTTAACCGGGACTAGCCTCTACGAGCAGTACTTC. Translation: CASRLTGTSLYEQYF. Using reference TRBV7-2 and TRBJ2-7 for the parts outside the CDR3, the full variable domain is GAGVSQSPSNKVTEKGKDVELRCDPISGHTALYWYRQSLGQGLEFLIYFQGNSAPDKSGLPSDRFSAERTGGSVSTLTIQRTQQEDSAVYLCASRLTGTSLYEQYFGPGTRLTVT.

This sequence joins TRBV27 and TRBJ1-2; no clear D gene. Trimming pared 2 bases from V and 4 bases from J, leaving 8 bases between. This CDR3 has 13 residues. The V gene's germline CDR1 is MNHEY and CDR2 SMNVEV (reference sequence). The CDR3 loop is CASSLRPFYGYTF. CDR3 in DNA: TGTGCCAGCAGTTTACGACCATTCTATGGCTACACCTTC.

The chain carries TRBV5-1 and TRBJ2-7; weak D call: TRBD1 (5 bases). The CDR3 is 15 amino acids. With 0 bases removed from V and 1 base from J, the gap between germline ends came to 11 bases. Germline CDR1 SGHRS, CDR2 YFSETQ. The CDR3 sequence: CASSLDPTVSYEQYF. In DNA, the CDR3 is TGCGCCAGCAGCTTGGATCCGACAGTTTCCTACGAGCAGTACTTC.

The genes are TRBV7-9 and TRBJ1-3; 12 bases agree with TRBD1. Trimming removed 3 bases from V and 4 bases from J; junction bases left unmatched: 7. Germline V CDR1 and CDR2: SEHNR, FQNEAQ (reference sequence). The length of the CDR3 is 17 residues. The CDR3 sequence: CASSFWDRGLSGNTIYF. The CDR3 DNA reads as TGTGCCAGCAGCTTTTGGGACAGGGGGCTATCCGGAAACACCATATATTTT.

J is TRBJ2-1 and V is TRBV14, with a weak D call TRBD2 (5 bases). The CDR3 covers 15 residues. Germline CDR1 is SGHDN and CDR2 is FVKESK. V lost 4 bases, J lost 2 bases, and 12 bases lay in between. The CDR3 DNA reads TGTGCCAGCAGCCTTTCTGCGGAGGCCTACAATGAGCAGTTCTTC. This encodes CASSLSAEAYNEQFF.

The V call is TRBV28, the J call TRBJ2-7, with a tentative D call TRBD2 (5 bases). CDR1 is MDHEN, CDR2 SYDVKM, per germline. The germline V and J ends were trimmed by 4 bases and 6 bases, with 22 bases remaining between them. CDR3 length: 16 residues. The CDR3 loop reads CASSSPPLAGSGEQYF. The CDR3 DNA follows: TGTGCCAGCAGTTCCCCCCCCCTAGCTGGGTCGGGCGAGCAGTACTTC. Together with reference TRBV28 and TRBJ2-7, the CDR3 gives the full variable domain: DVKVTQSSRYLVKRTGEKVFLECVQDMDHENMFWYRQDPGLGLRLIYFSYDVKMKEKGDIPEGYSVSREKKERFSLILESASTNQTSMYLCASSSPPLAGSGEQYFGPGTRLTVT.

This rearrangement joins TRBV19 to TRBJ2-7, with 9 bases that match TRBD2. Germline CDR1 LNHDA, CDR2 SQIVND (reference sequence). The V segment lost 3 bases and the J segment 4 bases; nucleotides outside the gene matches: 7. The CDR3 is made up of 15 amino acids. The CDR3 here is CASSIPGTSLYEQYF. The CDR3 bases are TGTGCCAGTAGTATCCCTGGGACTAGCCTTTACGAGCAGTACTTC.

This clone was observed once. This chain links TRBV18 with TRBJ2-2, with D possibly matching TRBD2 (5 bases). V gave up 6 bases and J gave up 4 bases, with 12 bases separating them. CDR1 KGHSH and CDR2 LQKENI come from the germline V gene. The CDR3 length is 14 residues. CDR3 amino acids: CASSAVGGTGELFF. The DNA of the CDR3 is TGTGCCAGCTCCGCGGTCGGAGGCACCGGGGAGCTGTTTTTT.

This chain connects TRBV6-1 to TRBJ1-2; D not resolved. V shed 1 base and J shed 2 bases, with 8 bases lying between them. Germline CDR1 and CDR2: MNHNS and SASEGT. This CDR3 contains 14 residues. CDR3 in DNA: TGTGCCAGCAGTGAAGGCATGAACAACTATGGCTACACCTTC. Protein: CASSEGMNNYGYTF.

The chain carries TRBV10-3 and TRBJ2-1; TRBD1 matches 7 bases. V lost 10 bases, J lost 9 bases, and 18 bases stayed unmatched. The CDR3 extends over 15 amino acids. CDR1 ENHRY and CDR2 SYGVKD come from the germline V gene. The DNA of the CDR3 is TGTGCCACAGGGCTTCGGAGCGACGCAGGGGGTGAGCAGTTCTTC. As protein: CATGLRSDAGGEQFF.

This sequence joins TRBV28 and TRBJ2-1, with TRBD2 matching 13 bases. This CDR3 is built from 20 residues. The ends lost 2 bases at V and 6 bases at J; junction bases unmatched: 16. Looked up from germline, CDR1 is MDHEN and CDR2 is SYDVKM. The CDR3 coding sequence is TGTGCCAGCAGTTTACCTTGGACTAGCGGGAGCGGGTTAATCAGCAATGAGCAGTTCTTC. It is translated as CASSLPWTSGSGLISNEQFF.